The rows below give T cell receptor beta chains drawn from one sample of a study of vaccination and CD4 T cells after COVID-19. TCRdb processed the PCR reads anew with MiXCR; each CDR3 protein has one entry. The sample includes about 9,300 distinct CDR3 sequences, less than 35% seen only once; the top ten take approximately 20%. No antigen has been identified for these receptors. Sequencing used CD4+ T cells from blood, cultured in vitro. These receptors came from a human donor in good health. Each CDR3 is given without its conserved first and last residue.

length,V,J,CDR3
13,TRBV6-1,TRBJ2-7,ASSQKSNSHYEQY
12,TRBV2,TRBJ2-2,ASAPGQRTGELF
13,TRBV12-3/TRBV12-4,TRBJ2-5,ASSPLLGVQETQY
15,TRBV28,TRBJ2-1,ASSFSGTRRSYNEQF
11,TRBV19,TRBJ2-7,ASSDDRGYEQY
13,TRBV7-6,TRBJ1-1,ASSSNPTWNTEAF
12,TRBV28,TRBJ1-1,ASSLQGPLARAF
12,TRBV28,TRBJ2-7,ATDRGSVPYEQY
13,TRBV5-5,TRBJ2-3,ASSLTGGFADTQY
12,TRBV18,TRBJ2-2,ASSPTGSAGELF
14,TRBV27,TRBJ2-4,ASSAWDRGSGNIQY
14,TRBV5-1,TRBJ2-7,ASSLTYPGDRNEQY
11,TRBV7-9,TRBJ1-6,ATAGQVNSPLH
11,TRBV5-1,TRBJ2-1,ASSLGGDNEQF
11,TRBV7-8,TRBJ2-5,ASSPISIETQY
12,TRBV28,TRBJ1-2,ASSPGQGYYGYT
7,TRBV19,TRBJ1-2,ASRCGYT
13,TRBV25-1,TRBJ1-1,ASSESGSLNTEAF
14,TRBV6-2/TRBV6-3,TRBJ1-5,ASAPMGGARAQPQH
13,TRBV7-2,TRBJ2-7,ASSPSSVSTYEQY
11,TRBV18,TRBJ2-5,ASSPKQTETQY
11,TRBV7-3,TRBJ2-3,ASSSPPVYTQY
11,TRBV19,TRBJ2-7,AGGPDGLYEQY
12,TRBV7-3,TRBJ2-2,ASSLGGNTGELF
12,TRBV7-9,TRBJ1-4,ASSLWATNEKLF
13,TRBV7-8,TRBJ2-3,ASSLLAGPRDTQY
13,TRBV11-2,TRBJ1-1,ASSYNTGGRAEAF
11,TRBV6-4,TRBJ1-5,ASSQYRDQPQH
10,TRBV19,TRBJ1-2,ATRGEGVGYT
14,TRBV24-1,TRBJ2-4,ATSEAGAPLNDIQY
14,TRBV20-1,TRBJ2-7,SASDIVSGGIYEQY
12,TRBV27,TRBJ2-2,ASSLSRLTGELF
13,TRBV6-2/TRBV6-3,TRBJ2-1,ASINSGREGNEQF
14,TRBV27,TRBJ2-7,ASSSIRQGPSYEQY
13,TRBV7-2,TRBJ2-1,ASSPPTSGLHEQF
11,TRBV6-1,TRBJ1-2,ASSGQGKYGYT
12,TRBV6-5,TRBJ2-2,ASSYSGVTGELF
12,TRBV15,TRBJ1-1,ATSMRTGATEAF
13,TRBV6-4,TRBJ1-5,ASSDSTGGNQPQH
11,TRBV7-9,TRBJ1-2,ASSPSGTSGYT
12,TRBV19,TRBJ2-5,ASSSLAGGETQY
13,TRBV28,TRBJ2-7,ASSLSDRGLDEQY
11,TRBV6-2/TRBV6-3,TRBJ2-1,ASREGGYNEQF
12,TRBV20-1,TRBJ1-5,SARLHRGDQPQH
14,TRBV7-9,TRBJ1-6,ASSGGAISYNSPLH
12,TRBV7-9,TRBJ2-1,ASSSDSHYNEQF
15,TRBV19,TRBJ2-2,ASPRGHGLTNTGELF
11,TRBV29-1,TRBJ2-2,SSSGMGAGELF
11,TRBV10-2,TRBJ1-2,ATQTGSNYGYT
13,TRBV19,TRBJ2-7,ASSPSTGQGYEQY
13,TRBV10-3,TRBJ2-7,ATTSTGKDPIEQY
13,TRBV6-4,TRBJ2-5,ASSRLAGEQETQY
13,TRBV19,TRBJ2-3,ASSPWAGGTDTQY
9,TRBV7-2,TRBJ2-5,ASSRQETQY
14,TRBV27,TRBJ1-5,ASRDRTGDSNQPQH
13,TRBV6-1,TRBJ2-7,ASSLIRTPVGQQY
13,TRBV6-5,TRBJ2-6,ASSYSFTGANVLT
13,TRBV19,TRBJ1-6,ASTWDGLGNSPLH
10,TRBV24-1,TRBJ1-2,ATSDTGSGYT